Presented here are 22 T cell receptor beta chains from one specimen sequenced in a study of T-cell reconstitution after alpha-beta-depleted transplantation in children. Unique molecular identifiers featured in how the TCRbeta library was prepared. Via MiXCR, TCRdb re-called the PCR reads, giving one row per CDR3 protein. This table has hundreds of thousands of distinct CDR3 sequences, 16% appearing once. Sequences were derived from PBMCs from the stem cell graft donor, sampled from the stem cell graft. These receptors all stem from a human donor who donated a stem cell graft to a child with acute myeloid leukemia.

The rearrangement joins TRBV20-1 to TRBJ2-5; D uncertain. The CDR3 sequence is 13 residues long. Germline CDR1 reads DFQATT; CDR2 reads SNEGSKA (reference sequence). Trimming stripped 7 bases from V and 1 base from J, with 13 bases between. The CDR3 region is CSESPSIQETQYF. Here the CDR3 DNA reads TGCAGTGAGTCCCCGTCTATCCAAGAGACCCAGTACTTC.

This clonotype has only a few counts. V is TRBV20-1 and J is TRBJ2-1, with 10 bases matching TRBD2. V lost 3 bases and J lost 13; bases outside the gene matches: 6. Germline-derived CDR1 and CDR2 are DFQATT and SNEGSKA (reference sequence). This CDR3 contains 12 residues. Written as DNA, the CDR3 is TGCAGTGCTAGTCCTAGCGGGGGTGGTCAGTTCTTC. Its translation: CSASPSGGGQFF.

The chain couples TRBV4-1 to TRBJ1-1; D call uncertain. Deletions cut 1 base from V and 6 bases from J, with 27 bases between. Germline-derived CDR1 and CDR2 are MGHRA and YSYEKL. CDR3 length: 19 residues. CDR3 sequence reads: CASSQVLNWPAEESPEAFF. The CDR3 DNA follows: TGCGCCAGCAGCCAAGTTCTGAATTGGCCAGCGGAGGAGAGTCCTGAAGCTTTCTTT.

Ten or more counts support this clonotype. This rearrangement joins TRBV18 to TRBJ1-2; tentative D call: TRBD1 (6 bases). Per germline, CDR1 KGHSH and CDR2 LQKENI. V was pared by 8 bases and J by 4 bases, with 14 bases between. The CDR3 has 13 residues. CDR3 loop: CASSPGQSYGYTF. CDR3 DNA sequence: TGTGCCAGCAGCCCCGGACAGTCCTATGGCTACACCTTC.

The chain is built from TRBV27 and TRBJ1-1; D remains ambiguous. V was clipped by 8 bases and J by 3 bases, with 7 bases between them. The V gene's germline CDR1 is MNHEY and CDR2 SMNVEV (reference sequence). This CDR3 region has 11 residues. The CDR3 loop reads CASGGDTEAFF. Here the CDR3 DNA reads TGTGCCAGCGGCGGGGACACTGAAGCTTTCTTT.

The V and J genes are TRBV4-2 and TRBJ2-3, with D maybe TRBD2 (5 bases). Germline CDR1 reads LGHNA; CDR2 reads YNFKEQ. The CDR3 is 15 amino acids. V lost 1 base and J lost 2, with 10 bases in between. CDR3 sequence (DNA): TGTGCCAGCAGCCAAGGACTACCTTACACAGATACGCAGTATTTT. Encoded protein: CASSQGLPYTDTQYF.

This clonotype was recorded many times. The genes are TRBV4-3 and TRBJ1-2; D is possibly TRBD1 (6 bases). Germline V gives CDR1 LGHNA, CDR2 YSLEER. V lost 0 bases to trimming and J lost 6 bases, with 17 bases between them. CDR3 length equals 16 residues. As DNA, the CDR3 is TGCGCCAGCAGCCAAGATCTGGGGCAGGGGAAAAATGGCTACACCTTC. Amino acid sequence: CASSQDLGQGKNGYTF.

The V gene is TRBV9, the J gene TRBJ2-7; D is unclear. The V and J ends lost 3 bases and 5 bases respectively, with 15 bases between them. The germline CDR1 and CDR2 sequences are SGDLS and YYNGEE. This CDR3 region has 14 residues. In DNA, the CDR3 is TGTGCCAGCAGCGCGGATGGGGTTCGGGACGAGCAGTACTTC. Translated: CASSADGVRDEQYF.

This clonotype was picked up a small number of times. The chain has TRBV28 and TRBJ2-5; maybe TRBD2 (6 bases). V was shortened by 10 bases and J by 1 base, with 19 bases between the two germline ends. Per germline, CDR1 MDHEN and CDR2 SYDVKM. The CDR3 has 15 residues. CDR3: CATNSRGTAQETQYF. The CDR3 DNA reads TGTGCCACCAATTCTCGTGGGACTGCCCAAGAGACCCAGTACTTC.

The rearrangement links TRBV20-1 to TRBJ1-1; D is possibly TRBD1 (6 bases). The CDR3 extends over 14 amino acids. Germline lookup yields CDR1 DFQATT and CDR2 SNEGSKA (reference sequence). The V end lost 0 bases, the J end lost 6 bases, and 14 bases lay between the germline ends. CDR3 region: CSAREGGGVPEAFF. The DNA of the CDR3 is TGCAGTGCTAGAGAAGGAGGGGGAGTCCCTGAAGCTTTCTTT.

This clonotype was picked up many times. The chain employs TRBV20-1 and TRBJ1-1; D ambiguous. The CDR3 has 14 residues. Germline-derived CDR1 and CDR2 are DFQATT and SNEGSKA (reference sequence). The V and J ends lost 2 bases and 2 bases respectively, with 12 bases between them. CDR3 sequence (DNA): TGCAGTGCTAGAACCCCTCACCTTAACACTGAAGCTTTCTTT. It encodes CSARTPHLNTEAFF.

This clonotype was counted at least ten times. The chain carries TRBV11-2 and TRBJ2-7; D is perhaps TRBD2 (5 bases). Trimming pared 1 base from V and 0 bases from J, leaving 10 bases between. Germline V gene data show CDR1 as SGHAT and CDR2 as FQNNGV. The CDR3 has 15 residues. CDR3 DNA: TGTGCCAGCAGCTTAGCTACGGGGAGCTCCTACGAGCAGTACGTC. Its translation is CASSLATGSSYEQYV.

This clonotype was detected ten times or more. The rearrangement joins TRBV29-1 to TRBJ1-1; D not certain. Germline V gene lookup returns CDR1 SQVTM and CDR2 ANQGSEA. This CDR3 spans 11 amino acids. V was trimmed by 3 bases and J by 8 bases, leaving 10 bases between them. CDR3 sequence reads: CSVEDGTEAFF. The CDR3 bases are TGCAGCGTTGAGGACGGAACGGAAGCTTTCTTT.

About this clonotype: Possible read error: a much larger clone is one base away. This chain joins TRBV12-5 and TRBJ2-7; TRBD2 matches 9 bases. The V gene's germline CDR1 is LGHNT and CDR2 FRNRAP. CDR3 length equals 16 residues. V lost 0 bases to trimming and J lost 0 bases; unmatched junction nucleotides: 3. CDR3 loop: CASGLVIAGDSYEQYF. In nucleotides, the CDR3 is TGTGCTAGTGGTTTGGTAATAGCGGGGGACTCCTACGAGCAGTACTTC. Full variable domain (outside the CDR3, taken from reference TRBV12-5 and TRBJ2-7): DARVTQTPRHKVTEMGQEVTMRCQPILGHNTVFWYRQTMMQGLELLAYFRNRAPLDDSGMPKDRFSAEMPDATLATLKIQPSEPRDSAVYFCASGLVIAGDSYEQYFGPGTRLTVT.

A word on this clonotype: A much bigger clone sits one base away, suggesting this may be a read error. A read error is likely, as this CDR3 ends without the conserved phenylalanine or tryptophan. The chain recombines TRBV20-1 with TRBJ2-3; 9 bases align to TRBD2. Germline trimming cut 6 bases from V and 2 bases from J; bases unmatched to any gene: 12. The CDR3 is made up of 16 amino acids. Germline V gives CDR1 DFQATT, CDR2 SNEGSKA (reference sequence). The CDR3 protein is CSALEFGGGDTDTQYS. The DNA for the CDR3 is TGCAGTGCCTTAGAGTTTGGCGGGGGGGACACAGATACGCAGTATTCT.

This chain uses TRBV5-1 with TRBJ2-2; 7 bases map to TRBD2. This CDR3 comprises 14 residues. V lost 10 bases to trimming and J lost 6 bases; unmatched junction nucleotides: 12. Germline CDR1 reads SGHRS; CDR2 reads YFSETQ. In DNA form, the CDR3 reads TGCGCCCCTACACTAGCGTTTTTATCCGGGGAGCTGTTTTTT. Translation: CAPTLAFLSGELFF.

This clonotype was counted only a few times. The chain links TRBV20-1 to TRBJ2-3; 11 nucleotides align to TRBD2. CDR1 and CDR2 (germline): DFQATT, SNEGSKA (reference sequence). Trimming cost V 3 bases and J 1 base; bases outside gene matches: 6. The CDR3 spans 16 residues. CDR3 protein: CSASQRLAGRTDTQYF. CDR3 nucleotides: TGCAGTGCTAGCCAGAGACTAGCGGGGCGCACAGATACGCAGTATTTT.

The chain uses TRBV20-1 and TRBJ1-1; D unclear. V dropped 6 bases and J dropped 8 bases, with 13 bases sitting between them. In germline, CDR1 is DFQATT, CDR2 SNEGSKA (reference sequence). CDR3 length: 11 residues. The CDR3 DNA is TGCAGTGCCTCGGCGGCAGTCGAAGCTTTCTTT. Translation gives CSASAAVEAFF.

The chain uses TRBV10-3 and TRBJ2-5, with D possibly being TRBD1 (6 bases). Trimming pared 0 bases from V and 9 bases from J, leaving 14 bases between. This CDR3 is 14 amino acids long. CDR1 and CDR2 from the germline V gene are ENHRY and SYGVKD. CDR3 DNA sequence: TGTGCCATCAGTGAGTCCGTACAGGGATTGTCCCAGTACTTC. This gives the protein CAISESVQGLSQYF.

The chain uses TRBV7-9 and TRBJ1-2; a weak D match, TRBD1 (5 bases). The CDR3 has 15 residues. The V gene lost 7 bases and the J gene lost 1 base, with 16 bases spanning the gap. Per the germline V gene, CDR1 is SEHNR and CDR2 is FQNEAQ (reference sequence). The CDR3 reads CASTMGDRDNYGYTF. The CDR3 nucleotides read TGTGCCAGCACCATGGGGGACCGAGATAACTATGGCTACACCTTC.

The J gene is TRBJ2-1, the V gene TRBV5-1, with D possibly being TRBD1 (6 bases). This CDR3 is 15 amino acids long. V was clipped by 4 bases and J by 7 bases, with 18 bases between them. CDR1 is SGHRS, CDR2 YFSETQ, per germline. CDR3 coding DNA: TGCGCCAGCAGCGTCGGGACACTTATGTCGAATGAGCAGTTCTTC. Protein: CASSVGTLMSNEQFF.

This clonotype was seen ten or more times. The genes are TRBV29-1 and TRBJ2-3; 9 nucleotides agree with TRBD1. The germline CDR1 and CDR2 sequences are SQVTM and ANQGSEA. The CDR3 has 14 amino acids. Trimming at V came to 6 bases and at J to 3 bases, leaving 7 bases not matched to a gene. CDR3 protein: CSVRGTGTTDTQYF. CDR3 in DNA: TGCAGCGTCCGGGGGACAGGGACGACAGATACGCAGTATTTT.